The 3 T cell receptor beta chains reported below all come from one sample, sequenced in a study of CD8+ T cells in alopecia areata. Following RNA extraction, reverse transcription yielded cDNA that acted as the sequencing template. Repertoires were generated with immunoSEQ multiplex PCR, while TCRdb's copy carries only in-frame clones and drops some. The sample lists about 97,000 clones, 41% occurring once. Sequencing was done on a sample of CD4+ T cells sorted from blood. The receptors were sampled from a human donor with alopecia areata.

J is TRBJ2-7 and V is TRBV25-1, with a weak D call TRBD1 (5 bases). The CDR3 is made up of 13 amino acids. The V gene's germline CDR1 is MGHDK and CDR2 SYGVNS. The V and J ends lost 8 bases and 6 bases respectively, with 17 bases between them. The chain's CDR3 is CASGDRIHSEQYF. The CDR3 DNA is TGTGCCAGCGGAGACAGAATCCACTCCGAGCAGTACTTC.

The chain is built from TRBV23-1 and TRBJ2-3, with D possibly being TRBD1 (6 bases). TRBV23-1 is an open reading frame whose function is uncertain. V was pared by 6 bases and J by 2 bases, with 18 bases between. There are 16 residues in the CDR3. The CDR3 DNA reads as TGCGCCAGCAGCCGCCCCTGGACAGATAACACAGATACGCAGTATTTT. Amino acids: CASSRPWTDNTDTQYF.

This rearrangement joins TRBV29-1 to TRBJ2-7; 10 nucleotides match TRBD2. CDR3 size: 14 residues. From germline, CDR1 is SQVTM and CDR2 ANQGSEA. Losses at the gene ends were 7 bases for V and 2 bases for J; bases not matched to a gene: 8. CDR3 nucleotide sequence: TGCAGCGCATCCCTAGCGGGGGTACCCTACGAGCAGTACTTC. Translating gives CSASLAGVPYEQYF.